These 21 T cell receptor beta chains originate from one sample sequenced in a study of PD-1 blockade in classical Hodgkin lymphoma (dated by TCRdb to 2018 to 2020). The time point label of this sample denotes: cycle 2 day 1 (C2D1) of nivolumab. Every trial patient had relapsed following autologous stem cell transplantation, and prior brentuximab vedotin exposure was what differed among cohorts A, B and C. Receptors were amplified or captured by the immunoSEQ multiplex PCR assay. The immuneACCESS repertoire file appears here via TCRdb, limited to in-frame rearrangements. These files lack a portion of the clones; in checked studies, under half of the deficit traces to unresolved V genes, and the cause of the others is not known. Across this sample there are 24,000 or so clones, with about 83% seen only once. Together, the top ten hold 8% of the sample. The sample consisted of peripheral blood mononuclear cells (PBMCs), taken before the second cycle of nivolumab. Receptors were obtained from a human donor with classical Hodgkin lymphoma.

The genes are TRBV7-8 and TRBJ2-1, with D tentatively TRBD1 (5 bases). Looked up from germline, CDR1 is SGHVS and CDR2 is FQNEAQ. V was shortened by 0 bases and J by 5 bases, with 8 bases between the two germline ends. CDR3 size: 14 residues. CDR3 amino acids: CASSLASGNNEQFF. CDR3 bases: TGTGCCAGCAGCTTAGCGTCAGGGAACAATGAGCAGTTCTTC.

CDR3 region: CASSYWLAGGTGELFF. Written as DNA, the CDR3 is TGTGCCAGCAGTTACTGGCTAGCGGGAGGCACCGGGGAGCTGTTTTTT. The chain joins TRBV6-6 to TRBJ2-2, with 11 bases matching TRBD2. The CDR3 runs 16 residues. V dropped 1 base and J dropped 4; count of bases not matched to a gene: 2. Germline CDR1 MNHNY, CDR2 SVGAGI (reference sequence).

The genes are TRBV23-1 and TRBJ2-5; 8 nucleotides agree with TRBD2. TRBV23-1 is an open reading frame, and its role is uncertain. Trimming cost V 6 bases and J 2 bases; bases outside gene matches: 8. The CDR3 length is 15 residues. This chain's CDR3 is CASSRDGGGQETQYF. CDR3 bases: TGCGCCAGCAGCCGGGACGGCGGGGGGCAAGAGACCCAGTACTTC.

This chain links TRBV6-1 with TRBJ2-3; D is tentatively TRBD1 or TRBD2 (5 bases each). Germline V CDR1 and CDR2: MNHNS, SASEGT. Between the trimmed V and J ends, which lost 8 bases and 5 bases, there was a span of 14 bases. The CDR3 spans 13 residues. The CDR3, as DNA: TGTGCCAGCGGACAAACTAGTTTAGATACGCAGTATTTT. It is translated as CASGQTSLDTQYF.

In nucleotides, the CDR3 is TGTGCCAGCAGTTTTGCCCAGGGGGCTGGCACAGATACGCAGTATTTT. Translating it yields CASSFAQGAGTDTQYF. The V call is TRBV28, the J call TRBJ2-3; 8 bases match TRBD1. This CDR3 is built from 16 residues. Germline CDR1 reads MDHEN; CDR2 reads SYDVKM. The trim removed 3 bases at V and 1 base at J, leaving 6 bases unmatched.

The rearrangement uses TRBV28 and TRBJ2-3, with D unclear. Trimming took off 6 bases at V and 0 bases at J, with 13 bases between the two ends. The length of the CDR3 is 15 residues. Germline CDR1 is MDHEN and CDR2 is SYDVKM. This chain's CDR3 is CASRVRLTSTDTQYF. The CDR3 DNA is TGTGCCAGCAGGGTTCGGCTAACCAGCACAGATACGCAGTATTTT. Full variable domain (rest looked up from reference TRBV28 and TRBJ2-3): DVKVTQSSRYLVKRTGEKVFLECVQDMDHENMFWYRQDPGLGLRLIYFSYDVKMKEKGDIPEGYSVSREKKERFSLILESASTNQTSMYLCASRVRLTSTDTQYFGPGTRLTVL.

This chain connects TRBV19 to TRBJ2-3, with D uncertain. Trimming shortened V by 1 base and J by 4 bases, and 0 bases separated the two germline ends. This CDR3 has 11 amino acids. The germline gives CDR1 LNHDA, CDR2 SQIVND (reference sequence). The CDR3 sequence: CASSIADTQYF. CDR3 DNA: TGTGCCAGTAGTATAGCAGATACGCAGTATTTT. Filled out from reference TRBV19 and TRBJ2-3, the complete variable domain reads DGGITQSPKYLFRKEGQNVTLSCEQNLNHDAMYWYRQDPGQGLRLIYYSQIVNDFQKGDIAEGYSVSREKKESFPLTVTSAQKNPTAFYLCASSIADTQYFGPGTRLTVL.

This clone was seen more than once but under ten times. V is TRBV6-5 and J is TRBJ2-3; D call uncertain. Trimming shortened V by 7 bases and J by 5 bases, and 16 bases separated the two germline ends. CDR3 length equals 14 residues. Looked up from germline, CDR1 is MNHEY and CDR2 is SVGAGI. The CDR3 nucleotides are TGTGCCAGCACCCTTACCGCTGGCGGAGATACGCAGTATTTT. Amino acid sequence: CASTLTAGGDTQYF.

This clone came up once. The chain combines TRBV5-1 with TRBJ2-7; D is possibly TRBD2 (5 bases). The CDR3 is made up of 13 amino acids. CDR1 is SGHRS, CDR2 YFSETQ, per germline. V lost 1 base and J 3 bases, leaving 8 bases between the germline ends. The CDR3, as DNA: TGCGCCAGCAGCTTGAACGGGGACTACGAGCAGTACTTC. This sequence encodes CASSLNGDYEQYF.

This sequence joins TRBV5-1 and TRBJ2-5; TRBD2 matches at 8 bases. CDR3 length: 13 amino acids. Losses at the gene ends were 3 bases for V and 4 bases for J; bases not matched to a gene: 2. Germline values: CDR1 SGHRS, CDR2 YFSETQ. The CDR3 DNA reads TGCGCCAGCAGCTATCGGGAGGGAGAGACCCAGTACTTC. Translation: CASSYREGETQYF.

V is TRBV27 and J is TRBJ2-7; maybe TRBD2 (5 bases). The CDR3 sequence is 13 residues long. The germline V gene encodes CDR1 MNHEY and CDR2 SMNVEV (reference sequence). Deletions cut 6 bases from V and 5 bases from J, with 14 bases between. The CDR3 sequence is CASRHGGGNEQYF. Written as DNA, the CDR3 is TGTGCCAGCAGGCATGGCGGAGGCAACGAGCAGTACTTC.

V usage is TRBV2 and J usage is TRBJ2-7, with 7 bases that match TRBD2. V was clipped by 7 bases and J by 6 bases; unmatched bases: 9. Germline values: CDR1 SNHLY, CDR2 FYNNEI. The CDR3 runs to 13 residues. CDR3 protein: CASNKDRGGEQYF. CDR3 in DNA: TGTGCCAGCAACAAAGATCGCGGGGGCGAGCAGTACTTC.

V and J are TRBV10-2 and TRBJ2-6; the D gene is possibly TRBD1 (7 bases). CDR1 is WSHSY and CDR2 is SAAADI in the germline V gene. This CDR3 is 14 amino acids long. Trimming removed 10 bases at V and 1 base at J, with 11 bases between. CDR3 residues: CAIRGTSGANVLTF. CDR3 nucleotides: TGCGCCATCAGGGGGACTTCTGGGGCCAACGTCCTGACTTTC.

The rearrangement links TRBV19 to TRBJ1-2; 9 bases are a match to TRBD1. Germline V gene data show CDR1 as LNHDA and CDR2 as SQIVND (reference sequence). CDR3 size: 13 residues. The V segment lost 6 bases and the J segment 5 bases; nucleotides outside the gene matches: 4. CDR3 in amino acids: CASSPGQGYGYTF. In DNA, the CDR3 is TGTGCCAGTAGCCCGGGACAGGGATATGGCTACACCTTC.

V and J are TRBV7-8 and TRBJ2-1; TRBD2 matches at 7 bases. The CDR3 consists of 15 residues. Trimming took 5 bases from V and 4 from J; bases not matched to a gene: 8. Looked up from germline, CDR1 is SGHVS and CDR2 is FQNEAQ. CDR3 sequence: CASSPRERDYNEQFF. CDR3 nucleotide sequence: TGTGCCAGCAGCCCCAGGGAGCGGGATTACAATGAGCAGTTCTTC.

This clone was seen a handful of times. The V call is TRBV6-6, the J call TRBJ2-2; D is unresolved. The germline V gene has CDR1 MNHNY and CDR2 SVGAGI (reference sequence). Between the trimmed V and J ends, which lost 0 bases and 1 base, there was a span of 6 bases. The CDR3 covers 15 residues. CDR3 loop: CASSYSSENTGELFF. Here the CDR3 DNA reads TGTGCCAGCAGTTACTCAAGCGAGAACACCGGGGAGCTGTTTTTT.

The V and J genes are TRBV5-5 and TRBJ1-4; 7 bases match TRBD1. The germline V gene encodes CDR1 SGHKS and CDR2 YYEKEE (reference sequence). This CDR3 region has 12 residues. V gave up 4 bases and J gave up 8 bases; unmatched junction bases: 2. In DNA form, the CDR3 reads TGTGCCAGCAGCCCGGACAGGGAAAAACTGTTTTTT. It yields the protein CASSPDREKLFF. Drawing the rest from reference TRBV5-5 and TRBJ1-4, the complete variable domain is DAGVTQSPTHLIKTRGQQVTLRCSPISGHKSVSWYQQVLGQGPQFIFQYYEKEERGRGNFPDRFSARQFPNYSSELNVNALLLGDSALYLCASSPDREKLFFGSGTQLSVL.

The chain has TRBV29-1 and TRBJ1-2; D not resolved. V lost 2 bases and J 8 bases, leaving 15 bases between the germline ends. This CDR3 spans 13 amino acids. Germline-derived CDR1 and CDR2 are SQVTM and ANQGSEA. The CDR3 coding sequence is TGCAGCGTTGAAATCGGCCTGAGGTGGGGCTACACCTTC. The encoded protein is CSVEIGLRWGYTF.

V and J are TRBV7-2 and TRBJ2-1; 8 nucleotides agree with TRBD2. Germline-derived CDR1 and CDR2 are SGHTA and FQGNSA. Losses at the gene ends were 1 base for V and 5 bases for J; bases not matched to a gene: 4. This CDR3 comprises 15 residues. DNA of the CDR3: TGTGCCAGCAGCTTAGTCCTAGCGGGCAACAATGAGCAGTTCTTC. Translating gives CASSLVLAGNNEQFF.

The chain has TRBV5-1 and TRBJ1-4; no reliable D call. The V end was cut by 1 base, the J end by 8 bases, with 15 bases between. Germline lookup yields CDR1 SGHRS and CDR2 YFSETQ. The CDR3 is 15 residues long. CDR3 in amino acids: CASSLLGSAGEKLFF. DNA of the CDR3: TGCGCCAGCAGCTTGCTTGGCTCGGCTGGGGAAAAACTGTTTTTT.

This clone came up a few times. The CDR3 coding sequence is TGTGCCAGCAGCTTGCTCACGAGCTCCTACAATGAGCAGTTCTTC. Protein sequence: CASSLLTSSYNEQFF. The chain links TRBV5-6 to TRBJ2-1; D unclear. V was pared by 1 base and J by 0 bases, with 8 bases between. The CDR3 length is 15 residues. The germline V gene has CDR1 SGHDT and CDR2 YYEEEE.